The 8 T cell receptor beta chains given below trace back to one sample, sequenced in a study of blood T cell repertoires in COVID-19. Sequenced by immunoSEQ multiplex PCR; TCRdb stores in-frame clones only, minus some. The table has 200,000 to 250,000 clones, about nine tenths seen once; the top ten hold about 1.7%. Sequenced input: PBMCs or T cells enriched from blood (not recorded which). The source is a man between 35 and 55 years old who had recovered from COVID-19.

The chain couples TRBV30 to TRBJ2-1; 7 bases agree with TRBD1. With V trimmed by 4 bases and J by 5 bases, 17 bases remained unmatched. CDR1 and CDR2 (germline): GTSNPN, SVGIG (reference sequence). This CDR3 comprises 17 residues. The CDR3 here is CAWTVGFTGQLNNEQFF. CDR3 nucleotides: TGTGCCTGGACCGTTGGATTTACGGGACAGCTAAACAATGAGCAGTTCTTC.

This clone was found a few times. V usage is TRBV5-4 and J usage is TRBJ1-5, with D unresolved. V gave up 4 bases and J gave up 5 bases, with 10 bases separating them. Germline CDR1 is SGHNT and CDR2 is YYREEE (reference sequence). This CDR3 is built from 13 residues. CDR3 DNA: TGTGCCAGCAGCCTGGCCGTTGATCAGCCCCAGCATTTT. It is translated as CASSLAVDQPQHF.

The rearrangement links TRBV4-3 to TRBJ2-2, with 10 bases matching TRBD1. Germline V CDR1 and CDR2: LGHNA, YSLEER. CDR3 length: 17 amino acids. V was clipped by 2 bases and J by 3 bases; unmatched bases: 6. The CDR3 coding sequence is TGCGCCAGCAGCCAAACTATCGACAGGGGGCACACCGGGGAGCTGTTTTTT. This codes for CASSQTIDRGHTGELFF.

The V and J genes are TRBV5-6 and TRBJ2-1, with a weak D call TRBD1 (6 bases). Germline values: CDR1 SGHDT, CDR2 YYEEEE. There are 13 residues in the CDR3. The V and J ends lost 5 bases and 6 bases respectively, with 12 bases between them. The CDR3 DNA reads TGTGCCAGCAGGTACAGGGTGACCAATGAGCAGTTCTTC. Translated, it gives CASRYRVTNEQFF.

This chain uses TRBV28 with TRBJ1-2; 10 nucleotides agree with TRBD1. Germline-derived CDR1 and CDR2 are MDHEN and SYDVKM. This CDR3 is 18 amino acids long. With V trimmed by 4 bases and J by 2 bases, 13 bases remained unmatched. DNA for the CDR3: TGTGCCAGCAGTTATTTCATTGGAGGGACAGGGGACAACTATGGCTACACCTTC. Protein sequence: CASSYFIGGTGDNYGYTF.

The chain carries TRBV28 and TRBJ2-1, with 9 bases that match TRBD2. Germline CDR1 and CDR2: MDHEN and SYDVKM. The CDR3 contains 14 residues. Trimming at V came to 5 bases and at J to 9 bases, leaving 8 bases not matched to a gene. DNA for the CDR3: TGTGCCAGCAGTGAAATAGCGGGAGATCTTGAGCAGTTCTTC. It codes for CASSEIAGDLEQFF.

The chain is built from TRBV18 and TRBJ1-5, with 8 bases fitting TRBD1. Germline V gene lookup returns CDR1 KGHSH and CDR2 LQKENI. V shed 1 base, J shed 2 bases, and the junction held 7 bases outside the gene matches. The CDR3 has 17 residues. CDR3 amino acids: CASSPRTGPRGNQPQHF. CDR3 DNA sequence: TGTGCCAGCTCACCACGGACAGGGCCGCGGGGCAATCAGCCCCAGCATTTT. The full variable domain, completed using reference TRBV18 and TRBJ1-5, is NAGVMQNPRHLVRRRGQEARLRCSPMKGHSHVYWYRQLPEEGLKFMVYLQKENIIDESGMPKERFSAEFPKEGPSILRIQQVVRGDSAAYFCASSPRTGPRGNQPQHFGDGTRLSIL.

The CDR3 region has the DNA TGTGCCACCAGCAGATTAGCGGCAGAGCAGTTCTTC. It codes for CATSRLAAEQFF. V usage is TRBV15 and J usage is TRBJ2-1; a weak D match, TRBD2 (6 bases). CDR1 is LNHNV, CDR2 YYDKDF, per germline (reference sequence). The CDR3 totals 12 residues. Trimming pared 2 bases from V and 10 bases from J, leaving 9 bases between.